What follows are 32 T cell receptor beta chains derived from one specimen sequenced in a study of human T cells and chemical hapten exposure (dated by TCRdb to about 2021). Library preparation attached unique molecular identifiers to individual cDNA molecules for quantitative, reproducible TCR counting. In TCRdb, the public reads were trimmed at Q25 with fastp and aligned with MiXCR, with productive beta chains retained. For every CDR3 protein sequence, its rows merge into one entry that carries the most common genes and DNA. The sample table contains roughly 120,000 distinct CDR3 sequences; only one count was recorded for around 8.5% of them. The top ten clonotypes cover about 1.4% of the sample. Total RNA was isolated from unfractionated whole blood collected in Tempus Blood RNA tubes. Sequenced material: whole blood. The receptor set was obtained from a human donor in good health. Some clones in this sample may be carry-over from other donors' samples. Donor details come from another sample of the same person, matched by shared clones.

The chain is built from TRBV20-1 and TRBJ2-2; D not certain. Germline-derived CDR1 and CDR2 are DFQATT and SNEGSKA (reference sequence). The V end was cut by 0 bases, the J end by 0 bases, with 2 bases between. The CDR3 runs to 13 residues. Here the CDR3 reads CSARDPNTGELFF. In DNA, the CDR3 is TGCAGTGCTAGAGATCCGAACACCGGGGAGCTGTTTTTT.

The chain links TRBV5-6 to TRBJ2-3; weak D call: TRBD2 (5 bases). V lost 2 bases and J 4 bases, leaving 11 bases between the germline ends. The germline gives CDR1 SGHDT, CDR2 YYEEEE. The CDR3 loop spans 14 amino acids. In DNA, the CDR3 is TGTGCCAGCAGCTTTCGGAGGAGGCCAGATACGCAGTATTTT. Translation: CASSFRRRPDTQYF.

There are many counts of this clonotype. The chain is built from TRBV20-1 and TRBJ1-1, with a tentative D call TRBD1 (5 bases). The V end lost 4 bases, the J end lost 1 base, and 13 bases lay between the germline ends. Germline V gene data show CDR1 as DFQATT and CDR2 as SNEGSKA (reference sequence). This CDR3 is built from 14 residues. The CDR3 sequence: CSATSGGANTEAFF. DNA of the CDR3: TGCAGTGCTACAAGTGGAGGGGCGAACACTGAAGCTTTCTTT.

This clonotype was detected only a few times. The J gene is TRBJ2-5, the V gene TRBV2, with TRBD1 matching over 10 bases. There are 13 residues in the CDR3. Germline lookup yields CDR1 SNHLY and CDR2 FYNNEI. Trimming removed 8 bases from V and 1 base from J; junction bases left unmatched: 1. In DNA form, the CDR3 reads TGTGCCAGCGGGGACAGGGGCCAAGAGACCCAGTACTTC. Its protein is CASGDRGQETQYF.

The gene calls are TRBV29-1 and TRBJ2-1, with TRBD2 matching 10 bases. V was clipped by 4 bases and J by 7 bases; unmatched bases: 13. The germline V gene encodes CDR1 SQVTM and CDR2 ANQGSEA. The CDR3 has 16 residues. The CDR3 region has the DNA TGCAGCGTTGGGGGCCCACTAGCGGGGCCCGAAAATGAGCAGTTCTTC. Translating gives CSVGGPLAGPENEQFF.

The rearrangement links TRBV6-2 or TRBV6-3 to TRBJ2-1; D is perhaps TRBD1 or TRBD2 (5 bases each). The V end lost 2 bases, the J end lost 6 bases, and 17 bases lay between the germline ends. Per germline, CDR1 MNHEY and CDR2 SVGEGT. The CDR3 loop spans 16 amino acids. CDR3 residues: CASSYNGRDRANEQFF. Here the CDR3 DNA reads TGTGCCAGCAGTTACAACGGCCGGGACCGCGCCAATGAGCAGTTCTTC.

The chain employs TRBV6-2 or TRBV6-3 and TRBJ2-7, with 7 nucleotides matching TRBD1. Trimming removed 2 bases from V and 1 base from J; junction bases left unmatched: 2. The CDR3 length is 14 residues. Germline V gene sequence: CDR1 MNHEY, CDR2 SVGEGT. The CDR3 sequence: CASSYRDRSYEQYF. For the CDR3, the DNA is TGTGCCAGCAGTTACCGGGACAGATCCTACGAGCAGTACTTC.

This clonotype has just a few counts. The J gene is TRBJ2-7, the V gene TRBV5-5; D not resolved. The CDR3 consists of 14 residues. V gave up 0 bases and J gave up 1 base, with 8 bases separating them. Germline CDR1 and CDR2: SGHKS and YYEKEE (reference sequence). The CDR3 reads CASSLETSSYEQYF. In nucleotides, the CDR3 is TGTGCCAGCAGCTTGGAGACATCTTCCTACGAGCAGTACTTC.

This clonotype was seen at least ten times. The chain recombines TRBV5-4 with TRBJ1-1; D remains ambiguous. Between the trimmed V and J ends, which lost 0 bases and 3 bases, there was a span of 9 bases. Germline-derived CDR1 and CDR2 are SGHNT and YYREEE (reference sequence). The CDR3 extends over 14 amino acids. The DNA of the CDR3 is TGTGCCAGCAGCTTGGGGTCAGTAGACACTGAAGCTTTCTTT. This codes for CASSLGSVDTEAFF.

The chain combines TRBV4-2 with TRBJ2-2, with 7 bases that match TRBD1. The CDR3 consists of 16 residues. In germline, CDR1 is LGHNA, CDR2 YNFKEQ. V lost 0 bases, J lost 2 bases, and 3 bases stayed unmatched. Here the CDR3 reads CASSQDQGGNTGELFF. CDR3 bases: TGTGCCAGCAGCCAAGATCAAGGGGGCAACACCGGGGAGCTGTTTTTT.

This clonotype was observed many times. V gene TRBV6-4 combines with J gene TRBJ2-1; D possibly corresponds to TRBD2 (5 bases). CDR1 is MRHNA, CDR2 SNTAGT, per germline. The V and J ends lost 0 bases and 0 bases respectively, with 6 bases between them. The CDR3 has 15 residues. CDR3 amino acids: CASSDSSGSYNEQFF. Written as DNA, the CDR3 is TGTGCCAGCAGTGACTCGAGCGGCTCCTACAATGAGCAGTTCTTC.

The chain employs TRBV6-1 and TRBJ1-5; D possibly corresponds to TRBD1 (5 bases). Looked up from germline, CDR1 is MNHNS and CDR2 is SASEGT. Trimming left V 2 bases short and J 2 bases short, with 10 bases between. This CDR3 is 15 amino acids long. The CDR3 nucleotides read TGTGCCAGCAGTGAAAGGGGAGGAGGCAATCAGCCCCAGCATTTT. Translated, it gives CASSERGGGNQPQHF.

This clonotype has ten or more counts. The chain employs TRBV20-1 and TRBJ1-1, with D possibly TRBD1 on 5 matching bases. In germline, CDR1 is DFQATT, CDR2 SNEGSKA (reference sequence). V lost 0 bases and J 1 base, leaving 30 bases between the germline ends. The CDR3 sequence is 21 residues long. CDR3 nucleotide sequence: TGCAGTGCTAGAGATTTCCGGGTTGGGGCGCCCGGGCTAGATAGGAACACTGAAGCTTTCTTT. As protein: CSARDFRVGAPGLDRNTEAFF.

This clonotype was observed a few times. V gene TRBV12-3 or TRBV12-4 combines with J gene TRBJ1-1, with D perhaps matching TRBD1 (5 bases). This CDR3 has 15 residues. The V end lost 3 bases, the J end lost 0 bases, and 11 bases lay between the germline ends. Written as DNA, the CDR3 is TGTGCCAGCAGTTTGGGGGGAGAGATGAACACTGAAGCTTTCTTT. The encoded protein is CASSLGGEMNTEAFF.

This clonotype was seen repeatedly, ten times or more. This chain connects TRBV9 to TRBJ1-6; the D is unclear. CDR3 length: 15 amino acids. Germline V gene sequence: CDR1 SGDLS, CDR2 YYNGEE. The V end lost 2 bases, the J end lost 7 bases, and 13 bases lay between the germline ends. The CDR3 region is CASSVWGGWNSPLHF. The CDR3 DNA reads as TGTGCCAGCAGCGTCTGGGGAGGGTGGAATTCACCCCTCCACTTT.

This chain uses TRBV5-1 with TRBJ2-7; no definite D call. The CDR3 spans 15 residues. Germline loops: CDR1 SGHRS, CDR2 YFSETQ. Between the trimmed V and J ends, which lost 0 bases and 0 bases, there was a span of 10 bases. The CDR3 reads CASSLEVQVSYEQYF. In nucleotides, the CDR3 is TGCGCCAGCAGCTTGGAAGTCCAGGTCTCCTACGAGCAGTACTTC. The full variable domain, with the rest looked up from reference TRBV5-1 and TRBJ2-7, is KAGVTQTPRYLIKTRGQQVTLSCSPISGHRSVSWYQQTPGQGLQFLFEYFSETQRNKGNFPGRFSGRQFSNSRSEMNVSTLELGDSALYLCASSLEVQVSYEQYFGPGTRLTVT.

This clonotype was counted a few times. The V and J genes are TRBV2 and TRBJ2-1; TRBD2 aligns across 9 bases. Germline V gene data show CDR1 as SNHLY and CDR2 as FYNNEI. Trimming cost V 4 bases and J 3 bases; bases outside gene matches: 4. This CDR3 region has 15 residues. This chain's CDR3 is CASSAREGIYNEQFF. Here the CDR3 DNA reads TGTGCCAGCAGTGCGCGGGAGGGGATCTACAATGAGCAGTTCTTC.

The chain uses TRBV7-2 and TRBJ2-6; TRBD1 is a possible D gene (6 bases). Germline V gene lookup returns CDR1 SGHTA and CDR2 FQGNSA. V was trimmed by 5 bases and J by 2 bases, leaving 13 bases between them. The CDR3 is made up of 16 amino acids. The CDR3 DNA follows: TGTGCCAGCAGCCGGACAGTATTCACTGGGGCCAACGTCCTGACTTTC. Protein product: CASSRTVFTGANVLTF.

This clonotype turned up a few times. The chain carries TRBV20-1 and TRBJ2-5, with 8 positions matching TRBD2. CDR1 and CDR2 from the germline V gene are DFQATT and SNEGSKA (reference sequence). There are 15 residues in the CDR3. V lost 3 bases to trimming and J lost 2 bases; unmatched junction nucleotides: 8. The CDR3 DNA reads TGCAGTGCTAGTTCGGCTAGCGGGTTACAAGAGACCCAGTACTTC. Translation gives CSASSASGLQETQYF.

This clonotype was observed at least ten times. This chain uses TRBV7-8 with TRBJ2-7, with 8 bases aligning to TRBD2. This CDR3 region has 14 residues. V was clipped by 7 bases and J by 4 bases; unmatched bases: 9. Germline V CDR1 and CDR2: SGHVS, FQNEAQ. The CDR3 sequence is CASTKTGGPYEQYF. The DNA for the CDR3 is TGTGCCAGCACAAAAACGGGAGGGCCATACGAGCAGTACTTC.

This clonotype has a handful of counts. V gene TRBV20-1 combines with J gene TRBJ1-2, with no clear D. Germline CDR1 and CDR2: DFQATT and SNEGSKA (reference sequence). The CDR3 has 12 amino acids. V lost 4 bases, J lost 2 bases, and 8 bases lay in between. The CDR3 region has the DNA TGCAGTGCTATGCCAGGCAACTATGGCTACACCTTC. This sequence encodes CSAMPGNYGYTF.

This clonotype was found a few times. The gene calls are TRBV6-6 and TRBJ2-1; no clear D. The length of the CDR3 is 13 residues. Per germline, CDR1 MNHNY and CDR2 SVGAGI (reference sequence). V was trimmed by 4 bases and J by 5 bases, leaving 9 bases between them. The CDR3: CASSSSENNEQFF. The CDR3, as DNA: TGTGCCAGCAGTTCCTCGGAAAACAATGAGCAGTTCTTC.

The V and J genes are TRBV29-1 and TRBJ2-3, with D possibly matching TRBD1 (6 bases). V was trimmed by 7 bases and J by 5 bases, leaving 10 bases between them. Germline V gene data show CDR1 as SQVTM and CDR2 as ANQGSEA. This CDR3 is 11 amino acids long. Here the CDR3 DNA reads TGCAGCGCCCACAGGGAAGATACGCAGTATTTT. It is translated as CSAHREDTQYF.

In nucleotides, the CDR3 is TGTGCCAGCAGCCCCGGGACAGGGGGCCATTACGAGCAGTACTTC. It yields the protein CASSPGTGGHYEQYF. The genes are TRBV5-8 and TRBJ2-7; 12 nucleotides match TRBD1. This CDR3 is 15 amino acids long. The germline CDR1 and CDR2 sequences are SGHTS and YDEGEE. Losses at the gene ends were 4 bases for V and 4 bases for J; bases not matched to a gene: 6. The full variable domain, rest sourced from reference TRBV5-8 and TRBJ2-7, is EAGVTQSPTHLIKTRGQQATLRCSPISGHTSVYWYQQALGLGLQFLLWYDEGEERNRGNFPPRFSGRQFPNYSSELNVNALELEDSALYLCASSPGTGGHYEQYFGPGTRLTVT.

The rearrangement uses TRBV11-2 and TRBJ2-3; tentatively, D is TRBD1 or TRBD2 (5 bases each). The CDR3 consists of 16 residues. Germline values: CDR1 SGHAT, CDR2 FQNNGV. The germline V and J ends were trimmed by 0 bases and 3 bases, with 13 bases remaining between them. CDR3 residues: CASSLDGGLRTDTQYF. The CDR3 nucleotides are TGTGCCAGCAGCTTAGATGGGGGTCTGAGGACAGATACGCAGTATTTT.

The table lists this clonotype with many counts. The chain is built from TRBV12-3 or TRBV12-4 and TRBJ2-4; no clear D gene. This CDR3 spans 16 amino acids. With 6 bases removed from V and 2 bases from J, the gap between germline ends came to 17 bases. DNA of the CDR3: TGTGCCAGCAGCCTAAACCCGGATGGTACCAAAAACATTCAGTACTTC. This sequence encodes CASSLNPDGTKNIQYF.

This clonotype was seen a handful of times. V and J are TRBV7-8 and TRBJ2-7; a possible D gene is TRBD1 (5 bases). V lost 5 bases and J lost 6, with 8 bases in between. This CDR3 has 11 amino acids. Germline assignment: CDR1 SGHVS and CDR2 FQNEAQ. The CDR3 reads CASSGAIEQYF. DNA for the CDR3: TGTGCCAGCAGCGGGGCCATCGAGCAGTACTTC.

This clonotype was seen a few times. The rearrangement uses TRBV19 and TRBJ1-1; D may be TRBD1 (5 bases). V was cut by 6 bases and J by 3 bases, with 23 bases left in between. Per germline, CDR1 LNHDA and CDR2 SQIVND (reference sequence). This CDR3 is built from 17 residues. The CDR3 coding sequence is TGTGCCAGTAGGATCCTTCAGGGCCGTGCAATCGACACTGAAGCTTTCTTT. As protein: CASRILQGRAIDTEAFF.

This clonotype was seen a handful of times. The chain has TRBV4-3 and TRBJ2-4; unclear D gene. V gave up 5 bases and J gave up 0 bases, with 8 bases separating them. CDR1 and CDR2 from the germline V gene are LGHNA and YSLEER. CDR3 size: 14 residues. The CDR3 protein is CASSSGLAKNIQYF. CDR3 DNA: TGCGCCAGCAGCTCCGGTCTAGCCAAAAACATTCAGTACTTC.

The table lists this clonotype with many counts. The chain couples TRBV6-6 to TRBJ2-3; D not certain. Germline CDR1 reads MNHNY; CDR2 reads SVGAGI (reference sequence). Between the trimmed V and J ends, which lost 2 bases and 1 base, there was a span of 10 bases. CDR3 length: 15 amino acids. CDR3 in DNA: TGTGCCAGCAGTTACAGGACGGTGGGCACAGATACGCAGTATTTT. It is translated as CASSYRTVGTDTQYF.

This clonotype was seen a single time. The rearrangement uses TRBV9 and TRBJ2-3, with 10 bases matching TRBD1. From germline, CDR1 is SGDLS and CDR2 YYNGEE. The V and J ends lost 3 bases and 4 bases, in that order; junction bases with no gene match: 5. The CDR3 has 15 amino acids. CDR3 amino acids: CASSGRDRGADTQYF. CDR3 nucleotide sequence: TGTGCCAGCAGCGGCCGGGACAGGGGCGCAGATACGCAGTATTTT.

This sequence joins TRBV20-1 and TRBJ1-4, with D hard to call. The ends were cut back, 5 bases at V and 0 bases at J, with 10 bases in the middle. Per the germline V gene, CDR1 is DFQATT and CDR2 is SNEGSKA (reference sequence). The CDR3 extends over 14 amino acids. The CDR3 nucleotides read TGCAGTGCTCAACCAGCAGCAACTAATGAAAAACTGTTTTTT. Residues: CSAQPAATNEKLFF.